The 13 T cell receptor beta chains listed next were all sequenced from one sample in a study of blood T cell repertoires in COVID-19. Method: immunoSEQ multiplex PCR; TCRdb's copy keeps in-frame clones and lacks some. The sample holds a few hundred thousand clones, less than 90% seen once. The sequenced sample consisted of PBMCs or T cells enriched from blood (not recorded which). The source of these receptors is a woman aged 30 to 39 who had been exposed to COVID-19.

This clone was observed once. The rearrangement links TRBV20-1 to TRBJ1-5; D gene ambiguous. Germline V lookup: CDR1 DFQATT, CDR2 SNEGSKA (reference sequence). This CDR3 has 12 amino acids. V gave up 3 bases and J gave up 5 bases, with 8 bases separating them. This chain's CDR3 is CSASSGYQPQHF. The CDR3 nucleotides read TGCAGTGCTAGTTCGGGGTATCAGCCCCAGCATTTT.

The gene calls are TRBV3-1 (or the pseudogene TRBV3-2) and TRBJ1-6; 10 positions match TRBD1. Germline V gene lookup returns CDR1 LGHDT and CDR2 YNNKEL (reference sequence). The CDR3 length is 15 residues. The ends lost 4 bases at V and 9 bases at J; junction bases unmatched: 6. CDR3: CASSPLTGGASPLHF. CDR3 coding DNA: TGTGCCAGCAGCCCGCTGACAGGGGGCGCTTCACCCCTCCACTTT.

This rearrangement joins TRBV2 to TRBJ1-2, with 7 bases that match TRBD1. This CDR3 spans 13 amino acids. Germline V gene sequence: CDR1 SNHLY, CDR2 FYNNEI. V was pared by 9 bases and J by 4 bases, with 8 bases of the junction left unmatched. DNA of the CDR3: TGTGCCAGAGAAACGGGACAGCGCTATGGCTACACCTTC. Translation: CARETGQRYGYTF.

The chain has TRBV30 and TRBJ1-6; the match to TRBD1 covers 7 bases. Unmatched junction bases numbered 2, after V lost 0 bases and J lost 6 bases. CDR3 length: 14 amino acids. CDR1 GTSNPN and CDR2 SVGIG come from the germline V gene (reference sequence). The CDR3 DNA reads as TGTGCCTGGAGTGTACACAGGGGTAATTCACCCCTCCACTTT. It specifies CAWSVHRGNSPLHF.

This chain joins TRBV5-6 and TRBJ2-7; 8 nucleotides line up with TRBD1. The germline CDR1 and CDR2 sequences are SGHDT and YYEEEE. Germline trimming cut 0 bases from V and 2 bases from J; bases unmatched to any gene: 4. The CDR3 has 15 amino acids. The CDR3 nucleotides are TGTGCCAGCAGCTTGGGTACAGGGGGTCCCTACGAGCAGTACTTC. Amino acid sequence: CASSLGTGGPYEQYF.

This clone showed up just once. This chain joins TRBV11-2 and TRBJ2-7; a weak D match, TRBD2 (6 bases). With 5 bases removed from V and 1 base from J, the gap between germline ends came to 15 bases. CDR1 and CDR2 (germline): SGHAT, FQNNGV. The CDR3 has 15 amino acids. CDR3 sequence (DNA): TGTGCCAGCAGCGTAAGGTGGGGGGTATCCTACGAGCAGTACTTC. It encodes CASSVRWGVSYEQYF.

The V and J genes are TRBV12-5 and TRBJ1-5; no clear D gene. Germline CDR1 LGHNT, CDR2 FRNRAP. The CDR3 has 16 amino acids. V dropped 0 bases and J dropped 2 bases, with 11 bases sitting between them. Here the CDR3 reads CASGLVAAGGNQPQHF. CDR3 bases: TGTGCTAGTGGTTTGGTGGCAGCCGGGGGCAATCAGCCCCAGCATTTT.

The chain recombines TRBV5-1 with TRBJ1-5, with D possibly matching TRBD1 (5 bases). CDR3 length equals 13 residues. Germline V gene data show CDR1 as SGHRS and CDR2 as YFSETQ. V lost 9 bases to trimming and J lost 4 bases, with 14 bases between them. The CDR3 is CATRQKRNQPQHF. For the CDR3, the DNA is TGCGCCACCCGACAGAAGCGAAATCAGCCCCAGCATTTT. Filled out from reference TRBV5-1 and TRBJ1-5, the complete variable domain reads KAGVTQTPRYLIKTRGQQVTLSCSPISGHRSVSWYQQTPGQGLQFLFEYFSETQRNKGNFPGRFSGRQFSNSRSEMNVSTLELGDSALYLCATRQKRNQPQHFGDGTRLSIL.

The chain combines TRBV12-3 or TRBV12-4 with TRBJ2-1, with a possible D match to TRBD1 (5 bases). V shed 8 bases and J shed 6 bases, with 14 bases lying between them. This CDR3 is 13 amino acids long. Written as DNA, the CDR3 is TGTGCCAGCGGGCTCACCCAGGGCAATGAGCAGTTCTTC. Its translation: CASGLTQGNEQFF.

This clone has only one observation. This chain uses TRBV10-1 with TRBJ2-3; possible D gene TRBD2, 7 bases. The germline gives CDR1 WNHNN, CDR2 SYGVQD (reference sequence). Between the trimmed V and J ends, which lost 0 bases and 0 bases, there was a span of 13 bases. This CDR3 is 17 amino acids long. The CDR3 sequence is CASSESGGRLSTDTQYF. CDR3 sequence (DNA): TGCGCCAGCAGTGAGTCGGGGGGGCGATTGAGCACAGATACGCAGTATTTT.

The chain's CDR3 is CATRRTVTGELFF. CDR3 coding DNA: TGTGCCACCAGAAGAACAGTGACCGGGGAGCTGTTTTTT. The chain joins TRBV24-1 to TRBJ2-2; D remains ambiguous. CDR1 KGHDR and CDR2 SFDVKD come from the germline V gene. CDR3 size: 13 residues. V lost 7 bases to trimming and J lost 5 bases, with 10 bases between them.

This clone was picked up one time. The chain uses TRBV6-5 and TRBJ2-7, with TRBD2 as a possible D gene (7 bases). This CDR3 has 14 amino acids. The V and J ends lost 6 bases and 2 bases respectively, with 14 bases between them. Germline V lookup: CDR1 MNHEY, CDR2 SVGAGI. CDR3 sequence reads: CASSYRGGAYEQYF. In DNA form, the CDR3 reads TGTGCCAGCAGCTATAGGGGGGGGGCCTACGAGCAGTACTTC.

V usage is TRBV27 and J usage is TRBJ2-6, with a possible D match to TRBD1 (8 bases). Trimming pared 6 bases from V and 0 bases from J, leaving 15 bases between. CDR3 length: 17 amino acids. CDR1 and CDR2 (germline): MNHEY, SMNVEV (reference sequence). CDR3 sequence reads: CASRRQGRDSGANVLTF. The CDR3 DNA sequence: TGTGCCAGCAGGAGACAGGGGAGGGACTCTGGGGCCAACGTCCTGACTTTC.